This T cell receptor beta chain derives from a study of T cell responses to AZD1222 COVID-19 vaccine. Clones were sequenced by immunoSEQ multiplex PCR, and TCRdb holds only the in-frame ones, with some missing. This table has under 150,000 clones, about 93% appearing once. Germline CDR1 reads SGDLS; CDR2 reads YYNGEE. Trimming shortened V by 0 bases and J by 4 bases, and 13 bases separated the two germline ends. The CDR3 sequence is 15 residues long. The sample here was peripheral blood, taken on day 0 of MenACWY control vaccination. The chain couples TRBV9 to TRBJ1-2; tentative D call: TRBD1 (6 bases). The receptor was derived from an adult in good health. The CDR3 sequence is CASSVEQGVTYGYTF. In DNA form, the CDR3 reads TGTGCCAGCAGCGTAGAACAGGGCGTGACCTATGGCTACACCTTC.